These 19 T cell receptor beta chains share one sample of origin, sequenced in a study of cytomegalovirus exposure and HLA in healthy donors. The study ran its PCR with 60 Vbeta and 13 Jbeta primers. Sequencing was performed with immunoSEQ multiplex PCR; in TCRdb, only in-frame clones are kept and a portion is missing. Of 60,000 to 75,000 clones in the sample, roughly 74% were seen once. The sample taken for sequencing was PBMCs. Receptors originate from a man between 18 and 29 years old in good health and CMV-seropositive.

This rearrangement joins TRBV29-1 to TRBJ2-7; 11 positions agree with TRBD1. In germline, CDR1 is SQVTM, CDR2 ANQGSEA. The V gene end was trimmed by 3 bases and the J gene end by 2 bases; junction bases not matched to a gene: 6. The CDR3 totals 15 residues. The CDR3 DNA follows: TGCAGCGTTGAGGTAGGGACAGGGGGGACCTACGAGCAGTACTTC. It yields the protein CSVEVGTGGTYEQYF.

This clone was seen repeatedly, ten times or more. The V call is TRBV7-8, the J call TRBJ2-4; 7 positions match TRBD1. J was trimmed by 7 bases and V by 4 bases; bases with no gene match: 4. The CDR3 is 13 residues long. The V gene's germline CDR1 is SGHVS and CDR2 FQNEAQ. CDR3 DNA: TGTGCCAGCAGCTCGACAGGGTTGAACATTCAGTACTTC. Translating gives CASSSTGLNIQYF.

The rearrangement links TRBV30 to TRBJ1-3; no clear D. The CDR3 has 14 amino acids. Between the trimmed V and J ends, which lost 8 bases and 2 bases, there was a span of 16 bases. The germline V gene has CDR1 GTSNPN and CDR2 SVGIG (reference sequence). The CDR3 sequence is CASRNSGAGNTIYF. As DNA, the CDR3 is TGTGCCAGTAGGAATTCTGGAGCTGGAAACACCATATATTTT.

This chain connects TRBV7-8 to TRBJ1-2, with D possibly matching TRBD1 (6 bases). This CDR3 has 13 residues. V lost 3 bases, J lost 3 bases, and 8 bases lay in between. CDR1 is SGHVS, CDR2 FQNEAQ, per germline. CDR3 residues: CASSLGAHYGYTF. CDR3 nucleotide sequence: TGTGCCAGCAGCTTGGGGGCTCACTATGGCTACACCTTC.

This chain connects TRBV6-5 to TRBJ1-1; TRBD1 matches 10 bases. V lost 5 bases, J lost 5 bases, and 5 bases stayed unmatched. Germline CDR1 reads MNHEY; CDR2 reads SVGAGI. The CDR3 totals 14 residues. CDR3 sequence (DNA): TGTGCCAGCAGTACGGGACAGGGGACGACTGAAGCTTTCTTT. Translation gives CASSTGQGTTEAFF.

A few counts support this clone. The rearrangement joins TRBV27 to TRBJ1-1, with TRBD1 matching over 9 bases. With V trimmed by 6 bases and J by 4 bases, 9 bases remained unmatched. Germline CDR1 is MNHEY and CDR2 is SMNVEV (reference sequence). This CDR3 contains 15 residues. CDR3: CASSRGADRGTEAFF. The CDR3 nucleotides are TGTGCCAGCAGCCGGGGCGCGGACAGGGGCACTGAAGCTTTCTTT.

The V gene is TRBV7-9, the J gene TRBJ2-2; unclear D gene. Trimming cost V 5 bases and J 6 bases, with 7 bases left between them. From germline, CDR1 is SEHNR and CDR2 FQNEAQ (reference sequence). CDR3 size: 12 residues. CDR3 in DNA: TGTGCCAGCAGCCCCCCCGCCGGGGAGCTGTTTTTT. Translated: CASSPPAGELFF.

The chain carries TRBV28 and TRBJ2-2; tentative D call: TRBD2 (6 bases). Trimming took 6 bases from V and 7 from J, leaving 15 bases between them. Germline CDR1 is MDHEN and CDR2 is SYDVKM. There are 14 residues in the CDR3. The CDR3 bases are TGTGCCAGCAGGGGAAGCGGGCGAGGCGGGGAGCTGTTTTTT. This translates into CASRGSGRGGELFF. The full variable domain, completed using reference TRBV28 and TRBJ2-2, is DVKVTQSSRYLVKRTGEKVFLECVQDMDHENMFWYRQDPGLGLRLIYFSYDVKMKEKGDIPEGYSVSREKKERFSLILESASTNQTSMYLCASRGSGRGGELFFGEGSRLTVL.

This chain links TRBV5-1 with TRBJ2-5; 9 positions match TRBD1. Germline CDR1 SGHRS, CDR2 YFSETQ. With V trimmed by 2 bases and J by 5 bases, 13 bases remained unmatched. This CDR3 region has 17 residues. Here the CDR3 reads CASSFAAGTGFQETQYF. The DNA of the CDR3 is TGCGCCAGCAGCTTCGCCGCCGGGACAGGGTTTCAGGAGACCCAGTACTTC.

The chain joins TRBV5-1 to TRBJ2-1; maybe TRBD2 (5 bases). Per the germline V gene, CDR1 is SGHRS and CDR2 is YFSETQ. This CDR3 comprises 15 residues. The V gene lost 1 base and the J gene lost 1 base, with 9 bases spanning the gap. The CDR3 spells CASSLNGESYNEQFF. CDR3 bases: TGCGCCAGCAGCTTGAACGGGGAGTCCTACAATGAGCAGTTCTTC.

The chain uses TRBV4-1 and TRBJ2-1; 9 positions agree with TRBD2. With 4 bases clipped from V and 8 bases from J, the junction kept 12 bases outside the gene matches. The V gene's germline CDR1 is MGHRA and CDR2 YSYEKL. The CDR3 is 16 residues long. The CDR3 is CASSPSPAGGVYEQFF. DNA for the CDR3: TGCGCCAGCAGCCCCTCCCCTGCGGGGGGGGTCTATGAGCAGTTCTTC.

V and J are TRBV30 and TRBJ2-5, with D maybe TRBD1 (6 bases). Germline values: CDR1 GTSNPN, CDR2 SVGIG (reference sequence). The CDR3 extends over 12 amino acids. V was clipped by 5 bases and J by 2 bases, with 9 bases between them. In nucleotides, the CDR3 is TGTGCCTGGGGACAGAATCAAGAGACCCAGTACTTC. Encoded protein: CAWGQNQETQYF.

The chain combines TRBV7-9 with TRBJ2-5, with 13 bases aligning to TRBD2. Germline V gives CDR1 SEHNR, CDR2 FQNEAQ (reference sequence). The CDR3 extends over 17 amino acids. J was trimmed by 0 bases and V by 4 bases; bases with no gene match: 5. CDR3 bases: TGTGCCAGCAGCTCCGGGACTAGCGGGATGTACCAAGAGACCCAGTACTTC. This translates into CASSSGTSGMYQETQYF.

The rearrangement links TRBV30 to TRBJ2-6; 7 bases line up with TRBD2. CDR1 and CDR2 from the germline V gene are GTSNPN and SVGIG (reference sequence). The ends lost 4 bases at V and 3 bases at J; junction bases unmatched: 6. The CDR3 runs 15 residues. For the CDR3, the DNA is TGTGCCTGGATTTGGGGGGGAGGTGGGGCCAACGTCCTGACTTTC. Translation: CAWIWGGGGANVLTF.

There are many counts of this clone. V and J are TRBV6-1 and TRBJ1-5; D call uncertain. Germline V lookup: CDR1 MNHNS, CDR2 SASEGT. The CDR3 totals 12 residues. V was clipped by 3 bases and J by 10 bases, with 10 bases between them. The CDR3: CASSDSLFPQHF. The CDR3 coding sequence is TGTGCCAGCAGTGATAGTTTGTTCCCCCAGCATTTT.

CDR3 coding DNA: TGTGCCAGCAGCGTAGTTGCGGGGGGTACCGGGGAGCTGTTTTTT. Amino acid sequence: CASSVVAGGTGELFF. This chain joins TRBV9 and TRBJ2-2; 8 bases match TRBD2. The trim removed 0 bases at V and 5 bases at J, leaving 3 bases unmatched. This CDR3 comprises 15 residues. Germline CDR1 is SGDLS and CDR2 is YYNGEE. Full variable domain (missing parts from reference TRBV9 and TRBJ2-2): DSGVTQTPKHLITATGQRVTLRCSPRSGDLSVYWYQQSLDQGLQFLIQYYNGEERAKGNILERFSAQQFPDLHSELNLSSLELGDSALYFCASSVVAGGTGELFFGEGSRLTVL.

The V call is TRBV19, the J call TRBJ2-2; 7 bases align to TRBD1. V lost 4 bases to trimming and J lost 1 base; unmatched junction nucleotides: 0. Looked up from germline, CDR1 is LNHDA and CDR2 is SQIVND (reference sequence). This CDR3 region has 14 residues. CDR3 nucleotide sequence: TGTGCCAGTAGTAACAGGGGGAACACCGGGGAGCTGTTTTTT. Its protein is CASSNRGNTGELFF.

The chain uses TRBV5-4 and TRBJ2-1; tentatively, D is TRBD2 (5 bases). The germline CDR1 and CDR2 sequences are SGHNT and YYREEE (reference sequence). The CDR3 sequence is 13 residues long. Trimming stripped 8 bases from V and 7 bases from J, with 16 bases between. CDR3 coding DNA: TGTGCCAGTACCGGGAACCCTGCGAATGAGCAGTTCTTC. Translated, it gives CASTGNPANEQFF.

J is TRBJ2-7 and V is TRBV6-5; 8 bases are a match to TRBD2. This CDR3 is built from 16 residues. Germline-derived CDR1 and CDR2 are MNHEY and SVGAGI. J gave up 1 base and V 2 bases, and 7 bases lay outside the gene matches. CDR3 sequence: CASSYGASGPSYEQYF. The CDR3 DNA is TGTGCCAGCAGTTACGGGGCTAGCGGGCCTTCCTACGAGCAGTACTTC.